The 28 T cell receptor beta chains in this list originate from one sample, sequenced in a study of blood T cell repertoires in COVID-19. Only in-frame clones appear in the TCRdb table, and some are missing; sequencing was by immunoSEQ multiplex PCR. The sample has around 330,000 clones, 85% seen once. The sample comprised PBMCs or T cells enriched from blood (not recorded which). Receptor source: a woman younger than 45 who had been exposed to COVID-19.

The gene calls are TRBV18 and TRBJ1-3; D is ambiguous. V was shortened by 0 bases and J by 0 bases, with 18 bases between the two germline ends. There are 19 residues in the CDR3. Germline-derived CDR1 and CDR2 are KGHSH and LQKENI. The CDR3 coding sequence is TGTGCCAGCTCACCACCAAATTCCCGCCAGGACTACTCTGGAAACACCATATATTTT. Its protein product is CASSPPNSRQDYSGNTIYF.

The J gene is TRBJ2-3, the V gene TRBV7-3; D is ambiguous. In germline, CDR1 is SGHTA, CDR2 FQGTGA. The CDR3 length is 13 residues. V was clipped by 5 bases and J by 2 bases, with 8 bases between them. The CDR3 spells CASSIPDTDTQYF. The CDR3 bases are TGTGCCAGCAGCATCCCAGACACAGATACGCAGTATTTT.

The chain carries TRBV19 and TRBJ1-6, with D unresolved. V was pared by 3 bases and J by 13 bases, with 10 bases between. CDR1 and CDR2 from the germline V gene are LNHDA and SQIVND (reference sequence). The CDR3 covers 12 residues. The CDR3 is CASSMGSWPLHF. The CDR3, as DNA: TGTGCCAGTAGTATGGGCTCTTGGCCCCTCCACTTT.

The genes are TRBV28 and TRBJ2-7, with D unclear. The CDR3 totals 12 residues. Deletions cut 1 base from V and 9 bases from J, with 10 bases between. From germline, CDR1 is MDHEN and CDR2 SYDVKM. The chain's CDR3 is CASSLSPSWQYF. CDR3 nucleotides: TGTGCCAGCAGTTTATCCCCCTCGTGGCAGTACTTC.

The chain carries TRBV27 and TRBJ2-7; 10 positions match TRBD1. CDR3 length: 14 amino acids. Germline trimming cut 6 bases from V and 2 bases from J; bases unmatched to any gene: 4. The germline gives CDR1 MNHEY, CDR2 SMNVEV (reference sequence). The CDR3 is CASRPTGGTYEQYF. In DNA form, the CDR3 reads TGTGCCAGCAGGCCGACAGGGGGCACCTACGAGCAGTACTTC.

The DNA for the CDR3 is TGTGCCAGCGGAAGTATAAGCTTTTCAGGGGAGCAGTACTTC. It yields the protein CASGSISFSGEQYF. The chain employs TRBV19 and TRBJ2-7, with a weak D call TRBD1 (5 bases). CDR3 length: 14 amino acids. Trimming left V 9 bases short and J 7 bases short, with 22 bases between. The germline V gene encodes CDR1 LNHDA and CDR2 SQIVND (reference sequence).

This chain joins TRBV5-4 and TRBJ2-3, with 15 positions matching TRBD2. Germline V gene lookup returns CDR1 SGHNT and CDR2 YYREEE (reference sequence). This CDR3 spans 16 amino acids. Trimming at V came to 9 bases and at J to 5 bases, leaving 10 bases not matched to a gene. DNA for the CDR3: TGTGCCATCCCGCGACGGGGACTAGCGGGAGGAGATACGCAGTATTTT. Translation gives CAIPRRGLAGGDTQYF.

The chain has TRBV19 and TRBJ2-5; a weak D match, TRBD1 (5 bases). Per germline, CDR1 LNHDA and CDR2 SQIVND (reference sequence). The CDR3 extends over 15 amino acids. V lost 0 bases and J lost 1, with 9 bases in between. CDR3 region: CASSIDLDIQETQYF. The CDR3 DNA reads as TGTGCCAGTAGTATAGATCTGGACATCCAAGAGACCCAGTACTTC.

The table lists this clone with a few counts. This chain links TRBV4-1 with TRBJ1-1; no reliable D call. Germline values: CDR1 MGHRA, CDR2 YSYEKL. Trimming took off 3 bases at V and 7 bases at J, with 9 bases between the two ends. The CDR3 has 12 residues. CDR3 sequence reads: CASSHEQFEAFF. Written as DNA, the CDR3 is TGCGCCAGCAGCCACGAACAATTTGAAGCTTTCTTT.

V and J are TRBV7-6 and TRBJ2-1; maybe TRBD2 (5 bases). CDR3 length equals 15 residues. V was pared by 6 bases and J by 5 bases, with 17 bases between. The germline V gene encodes CDR1 SGHVS and CDR2 FNYEAQ. CDR3 DNA: TGTGCCAGCAGTCCGTCGCCCGGGAATAACAATGAGCAGTTCTTC. It is translated as CASSPSPGNNNEQFF.

The chain combines TRBV20-1 with TRBJ2-3; no clear D gene. V lost 3 bases and J 0 bases, leaving 10 bases between the germline ends. CDR3 size: 14 residues. Germline-derived CDR1 and CDR2 are DFQATT and SNEGSKA (reference sequence). The CDR3: CSASFPTSTDTQYF. The CDR3 nucleotides read TGCAGTGCTAGTTTCCCTACCAGCACAGATACGCAGTATTTT.

This chain joins TRBV19 and TRBJ1-1; 10 positions agree with TRBD1. Trimming at V came to 5 bases and at J to 4 bases, leaving 4 bases not matched to a gene. Germline values: CDR1 LNHDA, CDR2 SQIVND (reference sequence). This CDR3 is 14 amino acids long. CDR3 in amino acids: CASSVGQGPTEAFF. The CDR3 region has the DNA TGTGCCAGTAGTGTGGGACAGGGGCCCACTGAAGCTTTCTTT.

The rearrangement uses TRBV28 and TRBJ1-5; D may be TRBD1 (6 bases). Trimming cost V 0 bases and J 6 bases, with 18 bases left between them. The CDR3 contains 17 residues. Germline V gene sequence: CDR1 MDHEN, CDR2 SYDVKM. CDR3 nucleotides: TGTGCCAGCAGTTTATGGGGTTCGGGGGGCAGTCGTCAGCCCCAGCATTTT. It is translated as CASSLWGSGGSRQPQHF. The whole variable domain, filled in from reference TRBV28 and TRBJ1-5, reads DVKVTQSSRYLVKRTGEKVFLECVQDMDHENMFWYRQDPGLGLRLIYFSYDVKMKEKGDIPEGYSVSREKKERFSLILESASTNQTSMYLCASSLWGSGGSRQPQHFGDGTRLSIL.

The chain links TRBV2 to TRBJ2-7; 8 bases are shared with TRBD1. CDR3 length: 19 residues. After removal of 3 bases from V and 5 bases from J, the junction contained 21 bases not matched to a gene. Per the germline V gene, CDR1 is SNHLY and CDR2 is FYNNEI. CDR3 region: CASSDPTVGQGLLGDEQYF. In nucleotides, the CDR3 is TGTGCCAGCAGTGACCCGACCGTTGGACAGGGTCTTCTCGGGGACGAGCAGTACTTC.

This sequence joins TRBV28 and TRBJ1-2; perhaps TRBD1 as D (6 bases). The CDR3 extends over 15 amino acids. The V and J ends lost 4 bases and 4 bases respectively, with 16 bases between them. Germline CDR1 reads MDHEN; CDR2 reads SYDVKM. CDR3 sequence (DNA): TGTGCCAGCAGTTCCTCCGGGACACCGGGCTATGGCTACACCTTC. The encoded protein is CASSSSGTPGYGYTF.

This rearrangement joins TRBV6-5 to TRBJ1-1; no firm D call. The CDR3 is 14 amino acids. Germline V gene lookup returns CDR1 MNHEY and CDR2 SVGAGI. V lost 5 bases, J lost 1 base, and 11 bases lay in between. The CDR3 region is CASSRRRENTEAFF. For the CDR3, the DNA is TGTGCCAGCAGTCGACGGAGAGAGAACACTGAAGCTTTCTTT.

The chain links TRBV15 to TRBJ1-2, with D perhaps TRBD1 (6 bases). Trimming cost V 0 bases and J 4 bases, with 30 bases left between them. From germline, CDR1 is LNHNV and CDR2 YYDKDF (reference sequence). This CDR3 has 21 residues. CDR3 residues: CATSRDYAFKESRGKFYGYTF. The DNA for the CDR3 is TGTGCCACCAGCAGAGACTACGCGTTTAAAGAATCCAGGGGAAAATTCTATGGCTACACCTTC.

This clone has more than one count but fewer than ten. CDR3 nucleotide sequence: TGTGCCAGCAGCCAATACCTAGCGGGGGGGCCTGGAGATACGCAGTATTTT. It specifies CASSQYLAGGPGDTQYF. This chain uses TRBV4-2 with TRBJ2-3, with 12 bases lining up with TRBD2. In germline, CDR1 is LGHNA, CDR2 YNFKEQ. This CDR3 region has 17 residues. V lost 2 bases and J lost 5; bases outside the gene matches: 8.

The chain joins TRBV28 to TRBJ2-3, with 12 positions matching TRBD2. V lost 5 bases to trimming and J lost 1 base; unmatched junction nucleotides: 10. Germline-derived CDR1 and CDR2 are MDHEN and SYDVKM. This CDR3 comprises 18 residues. The CDR3 region has the DNA TGTGCCAGCAGTCCAACCACTAGCGGGAGGACGCGCACAGATACGCAGTATTTT. Its translation is CASSPTTSGRTRTDTQYF.

The chain couples TRBV19 to TRBJ1-4; TRBD1 matches 8 bases. With V trimmed by 5 bases and J by 8 bases, 7 bases remained unmatched. Germline CDR1 is LNHDA and CDR2 is SQIVND (reference sequence). The CDR3 is 14 residues long. The CDR3 coding sequence is TGTGCCAGTAGTCCAGGGGGCGCAGGAGAAAAACTGTTTTTT. Amino acids: CASSPGGAGEKLFF.

The chain carries TRBV5-1 and TRBJ2-5, with D tentatively TRBD1 (6 bases). V was trimmed by 4 bases and J by 7 bases, leaving 17 bases between them. This CDR3 has 14 residues. Germline loops: CDR1 SGHRS, CDR2 YFSETQ. CDR3 loop: CASSPNRELGTQYF. The CDR3 coding sequence is TGCGCCAGCAGCCCTAACAGGGAACTCGGGACCCAGTACTTC. The full variable domain, in which reference TRBV5-1 and TRBJ2-5 provide the parts outside the CDR3, is KAGVTQTPRYLIKTRGQQVTLSCSPISGHRSVSWYQQTPGQGLQFLFEYFSETQRNKGNFPGRFSGRQFSNSRSEMNVSTLELGDSALYLCASSPNRELGTQYFGPGTRLLVL.

The V and J genes are TRBV10-3 and TRBJ2-3, with D perhaps matching TRBD2 (6 bases). Germline loops: CDR1 ENHRY, CDR2 SYGVKD. This CDR3 is built from 16 residues. V lost 7 bases and J lost 0, with 17 bases in between. The CDR3, as DNA: TGTGCCATCATTGATACCGGGACTCCTAGCACAGATACGCAGTATTTT. The encoded protein is CAIIDTGTPSTDTQYF.

The CDR3 DNA reads TGTGCCACCAGCAGAGAGAGGACAGGGAGCGGCTACACCTTC. This encodes CATSRERTGSGYTF. The chain has TRBV15 and TRBJ1-2; 8 bases are shared with TRBD1. J gave up 8 bases and V 0 bases, and 5 bases lay outside the gene matches. The CDR3 covers 14 residues. Germline V gives CDR1 LNHNV, CDR2 YYDKDF (reference sequence).

V is TRBV28 and J is TRBJ2-7, with D maybe TRBD1 (6 bases). CDR3 length: 13 amino acids. V was pared by 4 bases and J by 3 bases, with 10 bases between. Germline V gene lookup returns CDR1 MDHEN and CDR2 SYDVKM. The DNA for the CDR3 is TGTGCCAGCAGTTCGGGACAAGACTACGAGCAGTACTTC. Amino acids: CASSSGQDYEQYF.

This clone was seen a single time. Other nucleotide sequences from this sample produce the same CDR3. This chain connects TRBV7-2 to TRBJ2-1; possibly TRBD2 for D (5 bases). V was cut by 1 base and J by 8 bases, with 9 bases left in between. Germline V gene lookup returns CDR1 SGHTA and CDR2 FQGNSA. The CDR3 loop spans 13 amino acids. The CDR3 region has the DNA TGTGCCAGCAGCTTAGAGGGAGTGCATGAGCAGTTCTTC. Its protein product is CASSLEGVHEQFF. Variable domain in full (rest from reference TRBV7-2 and TRBJ2-1): GAGVSQSPSNKVTEKGKDVELRCDPISGHTALYWYRQSLGQGLEFLIYFQGNSAPDKSGLPSDRFSAERTGGSVSTLTIQRTQQEDSAVYLCASSLEGVHEQFFGPGTRLTVL.

J is TRBJ2-5 and V is TRBV7-2, with D tentatively TRBD2 (6 bases). Germline loops: CDR1 SGHTA, CDR2 FQGNSA. This CDR3 has 14 residues. V dropped 1 base and J dropped 5 bases, with 11 bases sitting between them. The CDR3 loop reads CASSLETSSETQYF. DNA for the CDR3: TGTGCCAGCAGCTTAGAAACTAGCTCCGAGACCCAGTACTTC.

This chain joins TRBV6-5 and TRBJ1-2, with 9 bases identical to TRBD1. From germline, CDR1 is MNHEY and CDR2 SVGAGI. The trim removed 2 bases at V and 7 bases at J, leaving 8 bases unmatched. The CDR3 totals 15 residues. This CDR3 reads CASSYPTGGKRGYTF. CDR3 nucleotide sequence: TGTGCCAGCAGTTACCCCACAGGGGGCAAGCGTGGCTACACCTTC.

This chain joins TRBV25-1 and TRBJ2-4, with D perhaps matching TRBD1 (6 bases). Germline V gene lookup returns CDR1 MGHDK and CDR2 SYGVNS. V lost 4 bases and J lost 12, with 13 bases in between. The length of the CDR3 is 12 residues. The CDR3 sequence: CASSVTGLYQYF. The CDR3 nucleotides are TGTGCCAGCAGTGTCACAGGGCTATATCAGTACTTC.